What follows are 23 T cell receptor beta chains derived from one specimen sequenced in a study of T cell responses to AZD1222 COVID-19 vaccine. TCRdb's copy holds only in-frame clones and misses some; the assay was immunoSEQ multiplex PCR. The sample lists fewer than 120,000 clones, 85% to 95% occurring once. This specimen consisted of peripheral blood, obtained on day 0 of AZD1222 vaccination. All receptors derive from an adult in good health.

The chain couples TRBV19 to TRBJ1-5; D gene unclear. The CDR3 runs 16 residues. V gave up 7 bases and J gave up 8 bases, with 24 bases separating them. Germline V CDR1 and CDR2: LNHDA, SQIVND (reference sequence). CDR3 DNA sequence: TGTGCCAGTACTATTCAATTAGGGAGCGGGGTGAAGCCCCAGCATTTT. This gives the protein CASTIQLGSGVKPQHF. The variable domain in full, with the rest retrieved from reference TRBV19 and TRBJ1-5, is DGGITQSPKYLFRKEGQNVTLSCEQNLNHDAMYWYRQDPGQGLRLIYYSQIVNDFQKGDIAEGYSVSREKKESFPLTVTSAQKNPTAFYLCASTIQLGSGVKPQHFGDGTRLSIL.

This chain links TRBV7-9 with TRBJ2-2; 7 bases match TRBD1. The CDR3 contains 16 residues. V shed 5 bases and J 5 bases; nucleotides not matched to a gene: 11. Germline V lookup: CDR1 SEHNR, CDR2 FQNEAQ (reference sequence). DNA for the CDR3: TGTGCCAGCAGCGAACAACAGGGGCGAGGAACCGGGGAGCTGTTTTTT. Its protein is CASSEQQGRGTGELFF.

The CDR3, as DNA: TGTGCCAGCAGCCAAGGGGGGGGGAACACTGAAGCTTTCTTT. Translated: CASSQGGGNTEAFF. V usage is TRBV14 and J usage is TRBJ1-1, with D possibly matching TRBD1 (5 bases). In germline, CDR1 is SGHDN, CDR2 FVKESK. The CDR3 runs to 14 residues. Trimming cost V 1 base and J 1 base, with 7 bases left between them.

The CDR3 nucleotides are TGTGCCAGCAGTTTGAATACCCCCTACGAGCAGTACTTC. Translation: CASSLNTPYEQYF. V gene TRBV12-3 or TRBV12-4 combines with J gene TRBJ2-7, with D uncertain. With 3 bases removed from V and 2 bases from J, the gap between germline ends came to 8 bases. This CDR3 contains 13 residues.

This sequence joins TRBV10-2 and TRBJ1-5; D is perhaps TRBD1 (6 bases). The germline V gene has CDR1 WSHSY and CDR2 SAAADI. Trimming pared 3 bases from V and 2 bases from J, leaving 8 bases between. This CDR3 has 14 residues. The CDR3 region is CASSDKGGNQPQHF. The CDR3 DNA reads as TGCGCCAGCAGTGACAAGGGGGGCAATCAGCCCCAGCATTTT.

The gene calls are TRBV14 and TRBJ2-1; D is unresolved. CDR1 and CDR2 (germline): SGHDN, FVKESK. The CDR3 totals 13 residues. V dropped 1 base and J dropped 5 bases, with 6 bases sitting between them. In nucleotides, the CDR3 is TGTGCCAGCAGCCAAGCCAGTCACAATGAGCAGTTCTTC. It is translated as CASSQASHNEQFF.

This chain connects TRBV5-1 to TRBJ1-1; D uncertain. The V and J ends lost 7 bases and 2 bases respectively, with 12 bases between them. This CDR3 has 13 residues. Germline CDR1 reads SGHRS; CDR2 reads YFSETQ. In DNA form, the CDR3 reads TGCGCCAGCTCTTCGGTGGTTAACACTGAAGCTTTCTTT. It yields the protein CASSSVVNTEAFF. Complete variable domain (other parts from reference TRBV5-1 and TRBJ1-1): KAGVTQTPRYLIKTRGQQVTLSCSPISGHRSVSWYQQTPGQGLQFLFEYFSETQRNKGNFPGRFSGRQFSNSRSEMNVSTLELGDSALYLCASSSVVNTEAFFGQGTRLTVV.

The chain links TRBV25-1 to TRBJ1-4, with 8 bases matching TRBD1. CDR3 length: 14 residues. CDR1 MGHDK and CDR2 SYGVNS come from the germline V gene. Losses at the gene ends were 2 bases for V and 4 bases for J; bases not matched to a gene: 0. DNA of the CDR3: TGTGCCAGCAGTGAAGACAGGGGTAATGAAAAACTGTTTTTT. Its protein product is CASSEDRGNEKLFF.

This clone has a single count. The chain employs TRBV7-3 and TRBJ2-2; the D gene is possibly TRBD1 (5 bases). The V and J ends lost 0 bases and 0 bases respectively, with 8 bases between them. The CDR3 totals 16 residues. Germline V gene lookup returns CDR1 SGHTA and CDR2 FQGTGA. The CDR3 region has the DNA TGTGCCAGCAGCTTAACTGGCAGGGCGAACACCGGGGAGCTGTTTTTT. Translating gives CASSLTGRANTGELFF.

The chain combines TRBV4-1 with TRBJ2-1, with D uncertain. This CDR3 comprises 16 residues. Germline V lookup: CDR1 MGHRA, CDR2 YSYEKL. V shed 1 base and J shed 0 bases, with 10 bases lying between them. The CDR3 loop reads CASSQVDIVSYNEQFF. Written as DNA, the CDR3 is TGCGCCAGCAGCCAAGTAGACATTGTCTCCTACAATGAGCAGTTCTTC.

V usage is TRBV27 and J usage is TRBJ1-6; no definite D call. The V gene's germline CDR1 is MNHEY and CDR2 SMNVEV (reference sequence). The CDR3 spans 16 residues. Between the trimmed V and J ends, which lost 4 bases and 7 bases, there was a span of 17 bases. The CDR3 sequence is CASSSSGPMRNSPLHF. As DNA, the CDR3 is TGTGCCAGCAGTTCCTCCGGGCCCATGCGAAATTCACCCCTCCACTTT.

The chain couples TRBV5-4 to TRBJ1-6, with D possibly matching TRBD1 (5 bases). The CDR3 has 15 residues. V lost 1 base, J lost 8 bases, and 13 bases lay in between. From germline, CDR1 is SGHNT and CDR2 YYREEE (reference sequence). The CDR3 DNA reads TGTGCCAGCAGCTTGTCCGGGGGTTTGCATTCACCCCTCCACTTT. Its protein product is CASSLSGGLHSPLHF.

CDR3 bases: TGTGCCAGCAGCTCCTCAGACGGGGCGACTCGTGGGTATGGCTACACCTTC. It specifies CASSSSDGATRGYGYTF. The genes are TRBV7-9 and TRBJ1-2, with D possibly being TRBD1 (5 bases). CDR3 length equals 17 residues. Germline values: CDR1 SEHNR, CDR2 FQNEAQ (reference sequence). Trimming shortened V by 4 bases and J by 5 bases, and 23 bases separated the two germline ends. Supplemented by reference TRBV7-9 and TRBJ1-2, the full variable domain reads DTGVSQNPRHKITKRGQNVTFRCDPISEHNRLYWYRQTLGQGPEFLTYFQNEAQLEKSRLLSDRFSAERPKGSFSTLEIQRTEQGDSAMYLCASSSSDGATRGYGYTFGSGTRLTVV.

This clone was found once. The gene calls are TRBV6-5 and TRBJ2-7, with TRBD1 matching 9 bases. The CDR3 has 12 amino acids. Unmatched junction bases numbered 6, after V lost 10 bases and J lost 5 bases. CDR1 and CDR2 (germline): MNHEY, SVGAGI. The CDR3, as DNA: TGTGCCATAGGACAGGGGATCCACGAGCAGTACTTC. Encoded protein: CAIGQGIHEQYF.

The chain couples TRBV11-2 to TRBJ2-1; D is unclear. CDR3 size: 12 residues. Germline CDR1 SGHAT, CDR2 FQNNGV. V lost 10 bases to trimming and J lost 4 bases, with 11 bases between them. CDR3: CATKDGYNEQFF. The CDR3 nucleotides are TGTGCCACTAAAGACGGGTACAATGAGCAGTTCTTC.

The J gene is TRBJ1-1, the V gene TRBV30; 7 bases are shared with TRBD1. The CDR3 extends over 13 amino acids. After removal of 3 bases from V and 5 bases from J, the junction contained 6 bases not matched to a gene. In germline, CDR1 is GTSNPN, CDR2 SVGIG (reference sequence). Written as DNA, the CDR3 is TGTGCCTGGAGCCCAAACAGGGGTACTGAAGCTTTCTTT. Translation gives CAWSPNRGTEAFF.

This chain links TRBV4-1 with TRBJ1-1; 8 positions agree with TRBD1. V shed 5 bases, J shed 6 bases, and the junction held 8 bases outside the gene matches. The CDR3 is 14 amino acids. Germline-derived CDR1 and CDR2 are MGHRA and YSYEKL. The CDR3 bases are TGCGCCAGCAGCTTCGTCGGACAGGGCGCTGAAGCTTTCTTT. As protein: CASSFVGQGAEAFF.

J is TRBJ1-1 and V is TRBV15; D is possibly TRBD1 (6 bases). CDR3 length: 15 residues. Germline V gene lookup returns CDR1 LNHNV and CDR2 YYDKDF (reference sequence). V gave up 3 bases and J gave up 4 bases, with 15 bases separating them. The CDR3 nucleotides are TGTGCCACCAGCAGGGACAGAGCGGGGGGCACTGAAGCTTTCTTT. Its translation is CATSRDRAGGTEAFF.

CDR3 protein: CASRLAGGPETQYF. CDR3 sequence (DNA): TGTGCCAGCAGACTAGCGGGGGGGCCAGAGACCCAGTACTTC. The V and J genes are TRBV5-4 and TRBJ2-5; 13 bases fit TRBD2. In germline, CDR1 is SGHNT, CDR2 YYREEE (reference sequence). The CDR3 totals 14 residues. J lost 4 bases, V lost 5 bases, and 2 bases had no gene match.

The chain is built from TRBV10-1 and TRBJ2-2; D not resolved. The CDR3 runs to 13 residues. Germline V gene lookup returns CDR1 WNHNN and CDR2 SYGVQD (reference sequence). Trimming removed 0 bases from V and 6 bases from J, with 5 bases in between. CDR3 protein: CASSESEAGELFF. In DNA, the CDR3 is TGCGCCAGCAGTGAGTCAGAGGCCGGGGAGCTGTTTTTT.

The chain uses TRBV27 and TRBJ1-5; D remains unclear. The CDR3 is made up of 13 amino acids. Germline-derived CDR1 and CDR2 are MNHEY and SMNVEV (reference sequence). The V and J ends lost 0 bases and 7 bases respectively, with 7 bases between them. The CDR3 bases are TGTGCCAGCAGTTTATCGGCAGGACAGCCCCAGCATTTT. Residues: CASSLSAGQPQHF.

The chain links TRBV11-3 to TRBJ2-1, with 7 bases identical to TRBD1. Germline assignment: CDR1 SGHNT and CDR2 YENEEA. V gave up 5 bases and J gave up 9 bases; unmatched junction bases: 10. This CDR3 is 14 amino acids long. The CDR3 here is CASSIAAGGLEQFF. The DNA of the CDR3 is TGTGCCAGCAGCATCGCAGCAGGGGGTCTTGAGCAGTTCTTC. Based on the CDR3 plus reference TRBV11-3 and TRBJ2-1, the full variable domain is EAGVVQSPRYKIIEKKQPVAFWCNPISGHNTLYWYLQNLGQGPELLIRYENEEAVDDSQLPKDRFSAERLKGVDSTLKIQPAELGDSAVYLCASSIAAGGLEQFFGPGTRLTVL.

The V call is TRBV3-1 (or the pseudogene TRBV3-2), the J call TRBJ2-3; D is perhaps TRBD2 (5 bases). Trimming removed 4 bases from V and 7 bases from J, with 27 bases in between. The germline V gene encodes CDR1 LGHDT and CDR2 YNNKEL (reference sequence). This CDR3 is built from 18 residues. The CDR3 sequence is CASSPRIRTGGLPNTQYF. The CDR3 coding sequence is TGTGCCAGCAGCCCGCGCATTCGCACCGGCGGGCTCCCTAATACGCAGTATTTT.